The clone carrying this TCR beta chain was seen more than once but under ten times. Antigen: not known. Since all of the isolated RNA was reverse transcribed, expressed TCRB transcripts were what got sequenced. Repertoires were generated with immunoSEQ multiplex PCR, while TCRdb's copy carries only in-frame clones and drops some. The data hold about 150,000 clones, with 10% observed a single time. These data belong to a study of beta chain features in type 1 diabetes. With 3 bases removed from V and 4 bases from J, the gap between germline ends came to 7 bases. The CDR3 has 13 amino acids. Germline values: CDR1 MNHNS, CDR2 SASEGT. Study observations and caveats: A moderate, significant TCRB CDR3 shortening appeared in type 1 diabetes across four CD4+ subsets.

The chain links TRBV6-1 to TRBJ1-5, with D uncertain. The sequence derives from a man aged 25 to 40 with type 1 diabetes. The sequenced sample was central memory CD4+ T cells from blood. The chain's CDR3 is CASSEVQNQPQHF. The CDR3 DNA sequence: TGTGCCAGCAGTGAGGTCCAGAATCAGCCCCAGCATTTT.